What follows is one TCR beta chain and its context. There are 14 residues in the CDR3. Germline CDR1 reads SGHRS; CDR2 reads YFSETQ. V trimming: 4 bases; J trimming: 8 bases; junction bases outside the gene matches: 6. The table came from immunoSEQ multiplex PCR; TCRdb's copy has only in-frame clones and leaves some out. This table has 4,000 to 4,500 clones, about 78% appearing once. This specimen comes from a study of blood T cell dynamics during melanoma immunotherapy. Overall study: Metastatic melanoma patients received first-line pembrolizumab or nivolumab plus ipilimumab.

Noted time point: week 3, after first cycle of checkpoint inhibitor. At 12 weeks after first infusion, RECIST 1.1 defined response for most patients. The sample was blood, taken from a patient treated with checkpoint blockade. This TCR was recovered from a human donor with melanoma. The rearrangement joins TRBV5-1 to TRBJ1-4; TRBD1 aligns across 9 bases. CDR3 amino acids: CASSRDREREKLFF. The CDR3 region has the DNA TGCGCCAGCAGCCGGGACAGGGAGAGGGAAAAACTGTTTTTT.